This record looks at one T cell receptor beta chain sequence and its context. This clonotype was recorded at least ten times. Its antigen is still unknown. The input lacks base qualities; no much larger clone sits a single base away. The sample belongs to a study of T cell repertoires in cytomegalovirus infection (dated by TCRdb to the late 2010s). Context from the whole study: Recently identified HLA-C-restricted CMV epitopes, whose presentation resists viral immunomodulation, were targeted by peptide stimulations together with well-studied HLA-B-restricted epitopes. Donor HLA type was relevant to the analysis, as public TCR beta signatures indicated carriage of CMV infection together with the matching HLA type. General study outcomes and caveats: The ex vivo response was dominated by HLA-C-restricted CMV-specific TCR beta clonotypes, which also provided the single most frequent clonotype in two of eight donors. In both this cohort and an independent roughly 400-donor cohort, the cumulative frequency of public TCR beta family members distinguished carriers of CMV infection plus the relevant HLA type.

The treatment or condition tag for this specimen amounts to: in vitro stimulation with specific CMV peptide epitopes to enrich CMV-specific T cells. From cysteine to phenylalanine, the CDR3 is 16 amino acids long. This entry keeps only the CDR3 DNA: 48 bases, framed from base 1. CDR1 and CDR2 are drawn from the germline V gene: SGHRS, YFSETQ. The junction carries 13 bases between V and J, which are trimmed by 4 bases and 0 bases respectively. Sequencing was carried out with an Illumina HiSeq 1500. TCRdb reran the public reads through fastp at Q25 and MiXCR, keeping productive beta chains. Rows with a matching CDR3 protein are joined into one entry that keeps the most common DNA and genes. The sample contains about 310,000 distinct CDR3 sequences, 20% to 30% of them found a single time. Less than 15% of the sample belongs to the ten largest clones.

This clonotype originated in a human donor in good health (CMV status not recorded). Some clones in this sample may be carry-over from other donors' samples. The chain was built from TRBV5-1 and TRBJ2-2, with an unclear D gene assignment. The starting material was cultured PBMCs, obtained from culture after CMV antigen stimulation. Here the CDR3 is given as CASSPHSQANTGELFF. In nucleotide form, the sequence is TGCGCCAGCAGCCCGCACTCACAAGCGAACACCGGGGAGCTGTTTTTT.